The rows below give T cell receptor beta chains drawn from one sample of a study of siplizumab effects on memory and regulatory T cells. Clones were sequenced by immunoSEQ multiplex PCR, and TCRdb holds only the in-frame ones, with some missing. The sample records approximately 84,000 clones, about 95% being singletons. Sequences were obtained from CD8+ T cells sorted from blood. These receptor sequences come from a human donor in good health. Each CDR3 is given with its conserved first and last residue. A D gene is named only where the DNA matches it firmly. Clone size is shown for a subset of rows, as once, few, many or a class of expanded clone.

CDR3 protein: CASRGNSGRSSYNEQFF
CDR3 DNA: TGTGCCAGCAGGGGAAACAGCGGGAGGAGCTCCTACAATGAGCAGTTCTTC
J gene: TRBJ2-1
D gene: TRBD2
clone size: -
V gene: TRBV2

CDR3 protein: CASSFLDTQYF
CDR3 DNA: TGTGCCAGCAGCTTTCTTGATACGCAGTATTTT
J gene: TRBJ2-3
D gene: -
clone size: -
V gene: TRBV7-9

CDR3 protein: CASSHVTGRDGYTF
CDR3 DNA: TGCGCCAGCAGCCACGTAACAGGGCGTGATGGCTACACCTTC
J gene: TRBJ1-2
D gene: -
clone size: -
V gene: TRBV4-1

CDR3 protein: CASSIVGDSSYEQYF
CDR3 DNA: TGTGCCAGTAGTATAGTCGGAGATAGCTCCTACGAGCAGTACTTC
J gene: TRBJ2-7
D gene: -
clone size: -
V gene: TRBV19

CDR3 protein: CASSESARSYEQYF
CDR3 DNA: TGTGCCAGCAGTGAGTCAGCCAGATCCTACGAGCAGTACTTC
J gene: TRBJ2-7
D gene: -
clone size: -
V gene: TRBV6-1

CDR3 protein: CASSPGGDTQYF
CDR3 DNA: TGTGCCAGCAGCCCGGGGGGCGATACGCAGTATTTT
J gene: TRBJ2-3
D gene: -
clone size: once
V gene: TRBV11-3

CDR3 protein: CASSMGDRGYIPEAFF
CDR3 DNA: TGTGCCAGTAGTATGGGGGACAGGGGGTATATTCCTGAAGCTTTCTTT
J gene: TRBJ1-1
D gene: TRBD1
clone size: -
V gene: TRBV19

CDR3 protein: CASIKADTEAFF
CDR3 DNA: TGTGCCAGTATTAAGGCGGACACTGAAGCTTTCTTT
J gene: TRBJ1-1
D gene: -
clone size: -
V gene: TRBV19

CDR3 protein: CSVVEGTVDNEQFF
CDR3 DNA: TGCAGCGTTGTGGAGGGGACTGTCGACAATGAGCAGTTCTTC
J gene: TRBJ2-1
D gene: -
clone size: -
V gene: TRBV29-1

CDR3 protein: CASSLLESDTQYF
CDR3 DNA: TGTGCCAGCAGCTTATTGGAATCAGATACGCAGTATTTT
J gene: TRBJ2-3
D gene: -
clone size: -
V gene: TRBV5-8

CDR3 protein: CASSLVGADNEQFF
CDR3 DNA: TGTGCCAGCAGCTTGGTTGGGGCGGACAATGAGCAGTTCTTC
J gene: TRBJ2-1
D gene: -
clone size: -
V gene: TRBV5-6

CDR3 protein: CASSQGQPPGEQYF
CDR3 DNA: TGTGCCAGCAGCCAAGGACAGCCCCCGGGGGAGCAGTACTTC
J gene: TRBJ2-7
D gene: -
clone size: -
V gene: TRBV9

CDR3 protein: CASSITGGPQYF
CDR3 DNA: TGTGCCAGTAGTATAACGGGGGGCCCTCAGTACTTC
J gene: TRBJ2-7
D gene: -
clone size: -
V gene: TRBV19

CDR3 protein: CASTQRGLAIYEQYF
CDR3 DNA: TGCGCCAGCACCCAGCGGGGACTAGCGATCTACGAGCAGTACTTC
J gene: TRBJ2-7
D gene: TRBD2
clone size: once
V gene: TRBV5-1

CDR3 protein: CASSEGPYEQYF
CDR3 DNA: TGTGCCAGCAGCGAAGGTCCCTACGAGCAGTACTTC
J gene: TRBJ2-7
D gene: -
clone size: -
V gene: TRBV2

CDR3 protein: CASTPPRLAGGGDEQYF
CDR3 DNA: TGTGCCAGCACCCCGCCTAGGCTAGCGGGAGGAGGGGATGAGCAGTACTTC
J gene: TRBJ2-7
D gene: TRBD2
clone size: -
V gene: TRBV28

CDR3 protein: CASSLGDRTYEQYF
CDR3 DNA: TGTGCCAGCTCGTTAGGGGACAGGACGTACGAGCAGTACTTC
J gene: TRBJ2-7
D gene: TRBD1
clone size: -
V gene: TRBV6-6

CDR3 protein: CSTYRGATYNEQFF
CDR3 DNA: TGCAGCACATACAGGGGGGCAACCTACAATGAGCAGTTCTTC
J gene: TRBJ2-1
D gene: TRBD1
clone size: -
V gene: TRBV29-1

CDR3 protein: CASSTGGFATNEKLFF
CDR3 DNA: TGTGCCAGCTCGACAGGGGGATTTGCAACTAATGAAAAACTGTTTTTT
J gene: TRBJ1-4
D gene: TRBD1
clone size: -
V gene: TRBV14

CDR3 protein: CASSLQGGSDEQYF
CDR3 DNA: TGTGCCAGCAGCCTACAGGGTGGTAGTGACGAGCAGTACTTC
J gene: TRBJ2-7
D gene: -
clone size: once
V gene: TRBV9

CDR3 protein: CSVEAMDGTLRNEQFF
CDR3 DNA: TGCAGCGTTGAAGCAATGGATGGAACATTACGAAATGAGCAGTTCTTC
J gene: TRBJ2-1
D gene: -
clone size: -
V gene: TRBV29-1

CDR3 protein: CASSPGLTGWMAGELFF
CDR3 DNA: TGTGCCAGCAGCCCTGGGCTAACCGGATGGATGGCCGGGGAGCTGTTTTTT
J gene: TRBJ2-2
D gene: -
clone size: -
V gene: TRBV13

CDR3 protein: CASSLAGEQYF
CDR3 DNA: TGTGCCAGCAGCCTGGCCGGCGAGCAGTACTTC
J gene: TRBJ2-7
D gene: -
clone size: -
V gene: TRBV5-4

CDR3 protein: CASRRGPGGEAFF
CDR3 DNA: TGTGCCAGCAGACGGGGACCCGGCGGGGAAGCTTTCTTT
J gene: TRBJ1-1
D gene: -
clone size: -
V gene: TRBV6-5

CDR3 protein: CASSEGVNTEAFF
CDR3 DNA: TGCGCCAGCAGCGAGGGGGTGAACACTGAAGCTTTCTTT
J gene: TRBJ1-1
D gene: -
clone size: -
V gene: TRBV4-1

CDR3 protein: CSVVFRSSYEQYF
CDR3 DNA: TGCAGCGTTGTTTTTCGGAGCTCCTACGAGCAGTACTTC
J gene: TRBJ2-7
D gene: -
clone size: -
V gene: TRBV29-1

CDR3 protein: CASSLNEGAGFQGPQHF
CDR3 DNA: TGTGCCAGCAGCTTAAACGAAGGCGCAGGGTTTCAGGGGCCCCAGCATTTT
J gene: TRBJ1-5
D gene: -
clone size: -
V gene: TRBV7-6

CDR3 protein: CASSITHGTAEQYF
CDR3 DNA: TGTGCCAGTAGTATCACCCACGGGACAGCCGAGCAGTACTTC
J gene: TRBJ2-7
D gene: TRBD1
clone size: -
V gene: TRBV19

CDR3 protein: CASSIGSSYEQYF
CDR3 DNA: TGTGCCAGCAGTATCGGAAGCTCCTACGAGCAGTACTTC
J gene: TRBJ2-7
D gene: -
clone size: once
V gene: TRBV6-5

CDR3 protein: CASSGGGVSEKLFF
CDR3 DNA: TGTGCCAGCAGCGGAGGGGGCGTAAGTGAAAAACTGTTTTTT
J gene: TRBJ1-4
D gene: TRBD1
clone size: -
V gene: TRBV9

CDR3 protein: CASSSEDRGEGTREQYF
CDR3 DNA: TGTGCCAGCAGTTCGGAGGATCGGGGTGAGGGGACACGCGAGCAGTACTTC
J gene: TRBJ2-7
D gene: -
clone size: -
V gene: TRBV28

CDR3 protein: CASSIAKNNEQFF
CDR3 DNA: TGTGCCAGTAGTATAGCCAAGAACAATGAGCAGTTCTTC
J gene: TRBJ2-1
D gene: -
clone size: -
V gene: TRBV19

CDR3 protein: CASSTSGEQFF
CDR3 DNA: TGTGCCAGCAGTACTAGCGGAGAGCAGTTCTTC
J gene: TRBJ2-1
D gene: TRBD2
clone size: -
V gene: TRBV6-1

CDR3 protein: CASSGPSSYEQYF
CDR3 DNA: TGCGCCAGCAGCGGGCCGAGCTCCTACGAGCAGTACTTC
J gene: TRBJ2-7
D gene: -
clone size: once
V gene: TRBV4-1

CDR3 protein: CASSYTWGDYGYTF
CDR3 DNA: TGTGCCAGTAGTTATACCTGGGGAGACTATGGCTACACCTTC
J gene: TRBJ1-2
D gene: -
clone size: -
V gene: TRBV19

CDR3 protein: CASSLGPDTQYF
CDR3 DNA: TGTGCCAGCAGTTTGGGTCCCGATACGCAGTATTTT
J gene: TRBJ2-3
D gene: -
clone size: -
V gene: TRBV27

CDR3 protein: CASSLNGEDYEQYF
CDR3 DNA: TGTGCCAGCAGCTTAAACGGGGAAGACTACGAGCAGTACTTC
J gene: TRBJ2-7
D gene: -
clone size: -
V gene: TRBV7-9

CDR3 protein: CASTKIYRDGGANVLTF
CDR3 DNA: TGCGCCAGCACCAAGATTTATCGCGACGGCGGGGCCAACGTCCTGACTTTC
J gene: TRBJ2-6
D gene: -
clone size: once
V gene: TRBV4-1

CDR3 protein: CASSVGGGAYEQYF
CDR3 DNA: TGTGCCAGCAGCGTAGGAGGGGGGGCCTACGAGCAGTACTTC
J gene: TRBJ2-7
D gene: -
clone size: -
V gene: TRBV9

CDR3 protein: CASSSAGTGISPLHF
CDR3 DNA: TGTGCCAGCAGCTCCGCCGGGACAGGGATCTCACCCCTCCACTTT
J gene: TRBJ1-6
D gene: TRBD1
clone size: -
V gene: TRBV5-6

CDR3 protein: CASSLIGTGFPEQFF
CDR3 DNA: TGTGCCAGCAGCCTAATCGGGACAGGGTTCCCTGAGCAGTTCTTC
J gene: TRBJ2-1
D gene: TRBD1
clone size: -
V gene: TRBV27

CDR3 protein: CASSLGASTEAFF
CDR3 DNA: TGTGCCAGCAGCTTAGGCGCCAGCACTGAAGCTTTCTTT
J gene: TRBJ1-1
D gene: -
clone size: few
V gene: TRBV7-9

CDR3 protein: CASSFGASYNEQFF
CDR3 DNA: TGTGCCAGCAGCTTCGGGGCGTCCTACAATGAGCAGTTCTTC
J gene: TRBJ2-1
D gene: -
clone size: -
V gene: TRBV7-9

CDR3 protein: CATSRDRMGTDTQYF
CDR3 DNA: TGTGCCACCAGCAGAGATCGAATGGGCACAGATACGCAGTATTTT
J gene: TRBJ2-3
D gene: -
clone size: -
V gene: TRBV15

CDR3 protein: CASSLTPDRDPEAFF
CDR3 DNA: TGTGCCAGCAGTTTAACCCCGGACAGGGACCCAGAAGCTTTCTTT
J gene: TRBJ1-1
D gene: TRBD1
clone size: -
V gene: TRBV28

CDR3 protein: CASTRDRYYSNQPQHF
CDR3 DNA: TGTGCCAGTACTCGGGACAGGTACTATAGCAATCAGCCCCAGCATTTT
J gene: TRBJ1-5
D gene: TRBD1
clone size: few
V gene: TRBV19

CDR3 protein: CASSLKGGAEAFF
CDR3 DNA: TGTGCCAGCAGCTTGAAAGGGGGGGCTGAAGCTTTCTTT
J gene: TRBJ1-1
D gene: -
clone size: -
V gene: TRBV7-6

CDR3 protein: CASSQDQGGWTAANEQFF
CDR3 DNA: TGCGCCAGCAGCCAAGATCAGGGAGGCTGGACGGCTGCTAATGAGCAGTTCTTC
J gene: TRBJ2-1
D gene: -
clone size: -
V gene: TRBV4-1

CDR3 protein: CASSLTPRLLTSTDTQYF
CDR3 DNA: TGTGCCAGCAGCTTAACCCCCCGACTTTTAACTAGCACAGATACGCAGTATTTT
J gene: TRBJ2-3
D gene: -
clone size: once
V gene: TRBV7-3

CDR3 protein: CASSSRQALHTEAFF
CDR3 DNA: TGTGCCAGTAGTAGCAGACAGGCCTTGCACACTGAAGCTTTCTTT
J gene: TRBJ1-1
D gene: -
clone size: -
V gene: TRBV19

CDR3 protein: CASSPSPKIVTTEAFF
CDR3 DNA: TGTGCCAGCAGCCCATCTCCCAAGATCGTGACCACTGAAGCTTTCTTT
J gene: TRBJ1-1
D gene: -
clone size: -
V gene: TRBV9

CDR3 protein: CASSWEGVVDTQYF
CDR3 DNA: TGTGCCAGCAGCTGGGAGGGAGTGGTAGATACGCAGTATTTT
J gene: TRBJ2-3
D gene: TRBD2
clone size: -
V gene: TRBV7-2